Each of the 18 T cell receptor beta chains below was sequenced from the same sample in a study of blood T cell repertoires in COVID-19. Profiling relied on immunoSEQ multiplex PCR, and the TCRdb table lists in-frame clones only, not all of them. Of about 97,000 clones listed, 90% to 95% are singletons. Sequencing was done on a sample of peripheral blood. Receptors were obtained from a man aged 45-60 years with acute or convalescent COVID-19.

The chain is built from TRBV10-3 and TRBJ1-3; 7 bases agree with TRBD1. Trimming cost V 4 bases and J 4 bases; bases outside gene matches: 4. The CDR3 has 14 residues. In germline, CDR1 is ENHRY, CDR2 SYGVKD. The CDR3 region is CAISGSDRGNTIYF. The CDR3 DNA sequence: TGTGCCATCAGTGGATCGGACAGGGGAAACACCATATATTTT.

The count of this clone is one. The chain employs TRBV6-5 and TRBJ1-2, with D unclear. This CDR3 is built from 14 residues. CDR1 is MNHEY and CDR2 is SVGAGI in the germline V gene. V was shortened by 5 bases and J by 5 bases, with 15 bases between the two germline ends. This CDR3 is CASSLSRIEYGYTF. The CDR3 DNA sequence: TGTGCCAGCAGTCTATCCCGTATCGAGTATGGCTACACCTTC.

This chain joins TRBV19 and TRBJ2-7, with a tentative D call TRBD2 (6 bases). CDR3 length: 14 amino acids. V shed 3 bases and J shed 2 bases, with 11 bases lying between them. Per the germline V gene, CDR1 is LNHDA and CDR2 is SQIVND (reference sequence). The DNA of the CDR3 is TGTGCCAGTAGTATCGCCAGGGAGGCCTACGAGCAGTACTTC. Amino acid sequence: CASSIAREAYEQYF.

The chain is built from TRBV3-1 (or the pseudogene TRBV3-2) and TRBJ2-3, with a possible D match to TRBD2 (5 bases). V lost 2 bases, J lost 8 bases, and 20 bases lay in between. From germline, CDR1 is LGHDT and CDR2 YNNKEL (reference sequence). The CDR3 has 16 amino acids. The DNA for the CDR3 is TGTGCCAGCAGCCAAAGTTTGCCGGGCCCCGAGGGTACGCAGTATTTT. This codes for CASSQSLPGPEGTQYF.

The CDR3 loop reads CASGVDRGPQPQHF. The CDR3 region has the DNA TGTGCCAGCGGTGTGGACAGGGGGCCTCAGCCCCAGCATTTT. The V and J genes are TRBV9 and TRBJ1-5; 11 bases agree with TRBD1. V was clipped by 7 bases and J by 6 bases; unmatched bases: 6. The CDR3 covers 14 residues. The V gene's germline CDR1 is SGDLS and CDR2 YYNGEE.

The chain links TRBV6-5 to TRBJ1-1; 9 bases match TRBD1. V lost 1 base, J lost 4 bases, and 4 bases stayed unmatched. Germline V lookup: CDR1 MNHEY, CDR2 SVGAGI. This CDR3 has 15 residues. CDR3 sequence reads: CASSYLGQGGTEAFF. Written as DNA, the CDR3 is TGTGCCAGCAGTTACTTGGGACAGGGCGGCACTGAAGCTTTCTTT.

The sample holds many counts of this clone. The rearrangement joins TRBV7-3 to TRBJ2-1, with 8 bases matching TRBD1. The CDR3 covers 16 residues. The germline CDR1 and CDR2 sequences are SGHTA and FQGTGA. V lost 0 bases, J lost 15 bases, and 16 bases stayed unmatched. CDR3 coding DNA: TGTGCCAGCAGCTTAACTGGGACTCCCGAAGGGACAGGTCCGTTCTTC. It yields the protein CASSLTGTPEGTGPFF.

This chain joins TRBV12-3 or TRBV12-4 and TRBJ2-1; 7 bases are shared with TRBD1. The CDR3 sequence is 12 residues long. V shed 5 bases and J 7 bases; nucleotides not matched to a gene: 2. CDR3 nucleotides: TGTGCCAGCAGTCCGGGACAGAATGAGCAGTTCTTC. Translating it yields CASSPGQNEQFF.

The CDR3 loop is CASSPLVGTAAAKNIQYF. For the CDR3, the DNA is TGTGCCAGCAGTCCCCTGGTCGGGACAGCGGCGGCCAAAAACATTCAGTACTTC. This sequence joins TRBV27 and TRBJ2-4; 7 bases agree with TRBD1. Losses at the gene ends were 5 bases for V and 1 base for J; bases not matched to a gene: 14. This CDR3 is built from 18 residues. CDR1 and CDR2 from the germline V gene are MNHEY and SMNVEV (reference sequence).

The chain couples TRBV3-1 (or the pseudogene TRBV3-2) to TRBJ1-1; 9 bases are a match to TRBD1. CDR1 and CDR2 from the germline V gene are LGHDT and YNNKEL (reference sequence). V lost 4 bases, J lost 11 bases, and 11 bases stayed unmatched. The CDR3 consists of 14 residues. In DNA, the CDR3 is TGTGCCAGCAGCCCATTCCCGGGACAGGGTTCGGCTTTCTTT. This codes for CASSPFPGQGSAFF.

The chain carries TRBV5-1 and TRBJ1-4, with 7 bases aligning to TRBD1. CDR1 is SGHRS, CDR2 YFSETQ, per germline. Trimming cost V 0 bases and J 4 bases; bases outside gene matches: 3. The CDR3 totals 15 residues. The chain's CDR3 is CASSLGGGLNEKLFF. DNA of the CDR3: TGCGCCAGCAGCTTGGGAGGGGGCCTTAATGAAAAACTGTTTTTT. The whole variable domain, remainder taken from reference TRBV5-1 and TRBJ1-4, is KAGVTQTPRYLIKTRGQQVTLSCSPISGHRSVSWYQQTPGQGLQFLFEYFSETQRNKGNFPGRFSGRQFSNSRSEMNVSTLELGDSALYLCASSLGGGLNEKLFFGSGTQLSVL.

The chain carries TRBV6-5 and TRBJ2-2; no clear D gene. The CDR3 runs to 12 residues. The germline V and J ends were trimmed by 8 bases and 0 bases, with 4 bases remaining between them. The germline CDR1 and CDR2 sequences are MNHEY and SVGAGI. CDR3 nucleotide sequence: TGTGCCAGCTTAGCGAACACCGGGGAGCTGTTTTTT. Its translation is CASLANTGELFF.

The chain couples TRBV20-1 to TRBJ1-2, with 9 positions matching TRBD1. V shed 3 bases and J 4 bases; nucleotides not matched to a gene: 9. The CDR3 is 15 amino acids. Germline-derived CDR1 and CDR2 are DFQATT and SNEGSKA (reference sequence). CDR3 nucleotides: TGCAGTGCTAGTCCACCGGGACAGGGAAGCTATGGCTACACCTTC. Protein sequence: CSASPPGQGSYGYTF.

With regard to this clone: Germline is not matched at one junction end, which may reflect a read error. V gene TRBV20-1 combines with J gene TRBJ1-1; no clear D. Looked up from germline, CDR1 is DFQATT and CDR2 is SNEGSKA (reference sequence). This CDR3 has 9 amino acids. The CDR3 spells CSARTVRDF. CDR3 DNA sequence: TGCAGTGCCCGGACCGTTCGGGACTTT.

This sequence joins TRBV28 and TRBJ1-1; perhaps TRBD1 as D (5 bases). This CDR3 has 13 residues. With 2 bases removed from V and 1 base from J, the gap between germline ends came to 5 bases. Germline CDR1 reads MDHEN; CDR2 reads SYDVKM. The chain's CDR3 is CASSLQGNTEAFF. The CDR3 DNA sequence: TGTGCCAGCAGTTTACAGGGGAACACTGAAGCTTTCTTT.

This sequence joins TRBV6-5 and TRBJ2-7; possibly TRBD2 for D (6 bases). The CDR3 is 14 amino acids. The germline V gene has CDR1 MNHEY and CDR2 SVGAGI. Trimming removed 6 bases from V and 2 bases from J, with 14 bases in between. CDR3 sequence reads: CASRSLGGAYEQYF. The CDR3 bases are TGTGCCAGCAGATCCCTTGGAGGGGCCTACGAGCAGTACTTC.

The V gene is TRBV5-6, the J gene TRBJ1-2; weak D call: TRBD1 (6 bases). Germline CDR1 SGHDT, CDR2 YYEEEE. V gave up 3 bases and J gave up 4 bases, with 16 bases separating them. The CDR3 contains 15 residues. The CDR3 bases are TGTGCCAGCAGCTCGGCGGGGGCATGGAGCTATGGCTACACCTTC. Translating it yields CASSSAGAWSYGYTF.

The rearrangement uses TRBV7-7 and TRBJ2-2; D might be TRBD1 (5 bases). V lost 4 bases and J 7 bases, leaving 10 bases between the germline ends. CDR3 length: 13 residues. Germline loops: CDR1 SSHAT, CDR2 FNYEAQ (reference sequence). The CDR3 loop is CASSSDIGGELFF. CDR3 nucleotide sequence: TGTGCCAGCAGCTCGGACATAGGCGGGGAGCTGTTTTTT.